These 9 T cell receptor beta chains originate from one sample sequenced in a study of CD8+CD57+ T cells in acquired aplastic anemia. The template for TCR beta VDJ and CDR3 sequence profiling was genomic DNA. TCRdb re-derived calls from the reads in MiXCR, one entry per CDR3 protein. The repertoire consists of 200,000 to 250,000 distinct CDR3 sequences, with approximately 57% occurring once and the leading ten covering 25% to 35%. Sequencing used sorted CD4+, CD8+, or CD8+CD57+ T cells (not recorded which) from PBMCs. Receptors originate from a human donor in good health.

The V gene is TRBV27, the J gene TRBJ1-1, with D perhaps TRBD1 (5 bases). The V gene's germline CDR1 is MNHEY and CDR2 SMNVEV (reference sequence). The CDR3 covers 13 residues. Trimming removed 4 bases at V and 4 bases at J, with 10 bases between. CDR3 region: CASSWGGGTEAFF. CDR3 bases: TGTGCCAGCAGTTGGGGGGGGGGCACTGAAGCTTTCTTT.

The chain employs TRBV7-2 and TRBJ2-7; TRBD2 agrees at 10 bases. V trimming: 7 bases; J trimming: 6 bases; junction bases outside the gene matches: 9. The CDR3 has 14 amino acids. The germline CDR1 and CDR2 sequences are SGHTA and FQGNSA. CDR3: CASKLAGSDREQYF. Written as DNA, the CDR3 is TGTGCCAGCAAACTAGCGGGATCTGATCGCGAGCAGTACTTC. The full variable domain, in which reference TRBV7-2 and TRBJ2-7 provide the parts outside the CDR3, is GAGVSQSPSNKVTEKGKDVELRCDPISGHTALYWYRQSLGQGLEFLIYFQGNSAPDKSGLPSDRFSAERTGGSVSTLTIQRTQQEDSAVYLCASKLAGSDREQYFGPGTRLTVT.

The gene calls are TRBV4-2 and TRBJ1-5; no clear D gene. The germline V gene encodes CDR1 LGHNA and CDR2 YNFKEQ. The V end was cut by 0 bases, the J end by 5 bases, with 11 bases between. The CDR3 is 15 amino acids. CDR3: CASSQEHRGYQPQHF. The CDR3 nucleotides read TGTGCCAGCAGCCAAGAACATCGAGGGTATCAGCCCCAGCATTTT.

Here the CDR3 reads CATSRGRTGNYGYTF. The CDR3 DNA reads as TGTGCCACCAGCAGGGGTCGGACCGGGAACTATGGCTACACCTTC. The chain links TRBV15 to TRBJ1-2; D gene uncertain. The V and J ends lost 3 bases and 2 bases respectively, with 13 bases between them. Germline V gene sequence: CDR1 LNHNV, CDR2 YYDKDF (reference sequence). This CDR3 is built from 15 residues.

Points on this clonotype: A read error may account for a junction end that differs from germline. The chain links TRBV25-1 to TRBJ2-3; TRBD1 matches at 7 bases. Per the germline V gene, CDR1 is MGHDK and CDR2 is SYGVNS. This CDR3 region has 17 residues. CDR3 protein: CANSPARTGASTDTQYF. In DNA, the CDR3 is TGTGCCAACAGTCCCGCCCGTACAGGGGCGAGCACAGATACGCAGTATTTT.

The V call is TRBV15, the J call TRBJ2-6, with a possible D match to TRBD1 (6 bases). The CDR3 is made up of 15 amino acids. Trimming removed 5 bases from V and 2 bases from J, with 10 bases in between. CDR1 is LNHNV, CDR2 YYDKDF, per germline (reference sequence). CDR3 sequence: CATSGRQAGANVLTF. The CDR3 nucleotides read TGTGCCACCAGCGGGCGACAGGCTGGGGCCAACGTCCTGACTTTC. The full variable domain, rest sourced from reference TRBV15 and TRBJ2-6, is DAMVIQNPRYQVTQFGKPVTLSCSQTLNHNVMYWYQQKSSQAPKLLFHYYDKDFNNEADTPDNFQSRRPNTSFCFLDIRSPGLGDTAMYLCATSGRQAGANVLTFGAGSRLTVL.

CDR3 coding DNA: TGTGCCAGCTCCCCGCGGGACACTTATCAGCCCCAGCATTTT. Translating it yields CASSPRDTYQPQHF. The chain couples TRBV18 to TRBJ1-5, with D possibly being TRBD1 (6 bases). CDR1 and CDR2 (germline): KGHSH, LQKENI. This CDR3 is built from 14 residues. V was trimmed by 6 bases and J by 5 bases, leaving 14 bases between them.

The chain couples TRBV20-1 to TRBJ1-1; weak D call: TRBD1 (5 bases). V lost 3 bases, J lost 0 bases, and 8 bases lay in between. This CDR3 is 13 amino acids long. Per germline, CDR1 DFQATT and CDR2 SNEGSKA (reference sequence). This chain's CDR3 is CSARDKMNTEAFF. CDR3 nucleotide sequence: TGCAGTGCTAGGGACAAAATGAACACTGAAGCTTTCTTT.

This clonotype was seen only once. One junction end does not reproduce the germline sequence, and a read error may be involved. This chain joins TRBV5-1 and TRBJ1-1, with 9 positions matching TRBD1. The CDR3 consists of 14 residues. The germline V gene has CDR1 SGHRS and CDR2 YFSETQ. The CDR3 coding sequence is TGTGCCAGCAGCACAGGGGGCCATATCGCTGAAGCTTTCTTT. This translates into CASSTGGHIAEAFF.